A single sample is the source of the 11 T cell receptor beta chains below, sequenced in a study of beta chain features in type 1 diabetes. As every portion of the isolated RNA was reverse transcribed, the sequencing read expressed TCRB transcripts. Measured with immunoSEQ multiplex PCR; TCRdb has only the in-frame clones, and not every one. The sample records fewer than 150,000 clones, around 7% being singletons. Sequenced input: central memory CD4+ T cells from blood. The receptors shown here come from a young woman in good health.

The chain has TRBV4-2 and TRBJ2-7, with 10 bases aligning to TRBD1. The germline gives CDR1 LGHNA, CDR2 YNFKEQ. V trimming: 5 bases; J trimming: 6 bases; junction bases outside the gene matches: 10. The CDR3 spans 15 residues. This CDR3 reads CASSLEAGQGSEQYF. DNA of the CDR3: TGTGCCAGCAGCTTAGAGGCGGGACAGGGGTCCGAGCAGTACTTC.

This rearrangement joins TRBV5-1 to TRBJ1-2; perhaps TRBD1 as D (6 bases). Germline loops: CDR1 SGHRS, CDR2 YFSETQ. Trimming pared 4 bases from V and 3 bases from J, leaving 22 bases between. The CDR3 is 17 amino acids. This chain's CDR3 is CASSRVGGLMADYGYTF. The CDR3 DNA reads as TGCGCCAGCAGCCGTGTCGGGGGGCTTATGGCGGACTATGGCTACACCTTC.

In its sample, this clone was seen many times. This chain's CDR3 is CSVAFPNTEAFF. In DNA form, the CDR3 reads TGCAGCGTTGCGTTCCCGAACACTGAAGCTTTCTTT. The genes are TRBV29-1 and TRBJ1-1; D is unclear. Trimming removed 4 bases at V and 1 base at J, with 7 bases between. The CDR3 is 12 residues long. Germline V gene data show CDR1 as SQVTM and CDR2 as ANQGSEA.

V is TRBV5-4 and J is TRBJ2-1, with 7 bases aligning to TRBD2. Germline V lookup: CDR1 SGHNT, CDR2 YYREEE (reference sequence). The CDR3 is made up of 14 amino acids. V trimming: 4 bases; J trimming: 5 bases; junction bases outside the gene matches: 6. The CDR3 reads CASSAGTTDNEQFF. In nucleotides, the CDR3 is TGTGCCAGCAGCGCCGGGACTACCGACAATGAGCAGTTCTTC.

The sample holds many counts of this clone. V and J are TRBV6-1 and TRBJ2-1, with 10 bases aligning to TRBD1. V gave up 7 bases and J gave up 8 bases; unmatched junction bases: 5. This CDR3 contains 13 residues. Germline V CDR1 and CDR2: MNHNS, SASEGT. The CDR3 region has the DNA TGTGCCAGCACCGGGACAGGGGAGGATGAGCAGTTCTTC. Its protein product is CASTGTGEDEQFF.

The chain couples TRBV7-2 to TRBJ2-5, with 7 bases aligning to TRBD2. The germline CDR1 and CDR2 sequences are SGHTA and FQGNSA. The CDR3 runs 14 residues. V was clipped by 4 bases and J by 4 bases; unmatched bases: 6. The CDR3 protein is CASSYGGWRETQYF. The CDR3, as DNA: TGTGCCAGCAGCTACGGGGGGTGGAGAGAGACCCAGTACTTC.

This clone was seen more than once but under ten times. V usage is TRBV7-9 and J usage is TRBJ1-5; TRBD1 is a possible D gene (5 bases). Germline CDR1 SEHNR, CDR2 FQNEAQ (reference sequence). The CDR3 loop spans 14 amino acids. The V end lost 3 bases, the J end lost 6 bases, and 12 bases lay between the germline ends. CDR3 residues: CASSLEGRGQPQHF. The CDR3 region has the DNA TGTGCCAGCAGCTTGGAGGGAAGGGGTCAGCCCCAGCATTTT.

The chain has TRBV5-4 and TRBJ2-7, with 10 bases matching TRBD2. CDR3 size: 15 residues. Germline trimming cut 4 bases from V and 4 bases from J; bases unmatched to any gene: 8. The germline V gene encodes CDR1 SGHNT and CDR2 YYREEE (reference sequence). CDR3 loop: CASSVSSGSKYEQYF. The CDR3 DNA reads TGTGCCAGCAGCGTCTCTAGCGGGAGTAAATACGAGCAGTACTTC.

The chain employs TRBV4-1 and TRBJ1-2; tentative D call: TRBD1 (6 bases). The CDR3 spans 15 residues. CDR1 MGHRA and CDR2 YSYEKL come from the germline V gene. V lost 0 bases and J lost 3, with 11 bases in between. The CDR3 spells CASSQESGAHYGYTF. The CDR3 nucleotides are TGCGCCAGCAGCCAAGAGTCAGGGGCTCACTATGGCTACACCTTC.

The chain has TRBV9 and TRBJ2-1, with D possibly TRBD1 on 6 matching bases. Looked up from germline, CDR1 is SGDLS and CDR2 is YYNGEE. Trimming left V 4 bases short and J 0 bases short, with 14 bases between. The CDR3 sequence is 16 residues long. CDR3 sequence reads: CASSPRPGDSYNEQFF. DNA for the CDR3: TGTGCCAGCAGCCCCCGACCAGGGGACTCCTACAATGAGCAGTTCTTC.

The J gene is TRBJ1-2, the V gene TRBV30; D is ambiguous. The CDR3 is 14 amino acids. V was trimmed by 2 bases and J by 0 bases, leaving 10 bases between them. Germline values: CDR1 GTSNPN, CDR2 SVGIG (reference sequence). The CDR3 spells CAWSRGGSNYGYTF. DNA of the CDR3: TGTGCCTGGAGTCGAGGCGGCTCTAACTATGGCTACACCTTC.